This entry lists 15 T cell receptor beta chains sequenced from one sample in a study of beta chain features in type 1 diabetes. Findings of the study overall: All four CD4+ subsets of Type 1 diabetes patients contained TCRB CDR3s that were moderately but significantly shorter.

The antigens these receptors bind are not known. The entirety of the isolated RNA underwent reverse transcription, so expressed TCRB transcripts were sequenced. Generated by immunoSEQ multiplex PCR, the TCRdb table keeps only in-frame clones and is missing some. Among some 200,000 clones listed, roughly 17% were seen once. The sequenced material came from naive CD4+ T cells from blood. These receptors were taken from a man aged 25-45 years with type 1 diabetes.

The chain carries TRBV7-7 and TRBJ2-1, with 14 bases lining up with TRBD2. Per germline, CDR1 SSHAT and CDR2 FNYEAQ (reference sequence). The trim removed 3 bases at V and 2 bases at J, leaving 9 bases unmatched. The CDR3 has 19 amino acids. Here the CDR3 DNA reads TGTGCCAGCAGCTTGGGGACTAGCGGGAGAGTAGTGGCCTACAATGAGCAGTTCTTC. As protein: CASSLGTSGRVVAYNEQFF.

This clone was picked up a small number of times. The V and J genes are TRBV23-1 and TRBJ1-2; D is unclear. TRBV23-1 is an ORF, with its function uncertain. Trimming removed 4 bases from V and 4 bases from J, with 16 bases in between. The CDR3 runs to 15 residues. In nucleotides, the CDR3 is TGCGCCAGCAGTCCCCAGGAGGGAGAGGGCTATGGCTACACCTTC. Protein product: CASSPQEGEGYGYTF.

The rearrangement links TRBV19 to TRBJ1-2, with D tentatively TRBD1 (6 bases). With 9 bases removed from V and 4 bases from J, the gap between germline ends came to 12 bases. Germline loops: CDR1 LNHDA, CDR2 SQIVND (reference sequence). The CDR3 runs to 12 residues. The CDR3 sequence is CASQQGGYGYTF. In DNA form, the CDR3 reads TGTGCCAGCCAACAGGGAGGCTATGGCTACACCTTC. Drawing the rest from reference TRBV19 and TRBJ1-2, the complete variable domain is DGGITQSPKYLFRKEGQNVTLSCEQNLNHDAMYWYRQDPGQGLRLIYYSQIVNDFQKGDIAEGYSVSREKKESFPLTVTSAQKNPTAFYLCASQQGGYGYTFGSGTRLTVV.

The chain carries TRBV5-1 and TRBJ2-3; D not resolved. Per germline, CDR1 SGHRS and CDR2 YFSETQ. V was trimmed by 0 bases and J by 6 bases, leaving 8 bases between them. The CDR3 runs 13 residues. The CDR3 coding sequence is TGCGCCAGCAGCTTGGTTCGTCACGATACGCAGTATTTT. As protein: CASSLVRHDTQYF.

The sample holds a few counts of this clone. This sequence joins TRBV5-1 and TRBJ2-7; TRBD2 matches at 11 bases. With 4 bases clipped from V and 3 bases from J, the junction kept 12 bases outside the gene matches. From germline, CDR1 is SGHRS and CDR2 YFSETQ. This CDR3 has 17 amino acids. The CDR3 DNA reads as TGCGCCAGCAGCCGGACTAGCGGGCCGACATTTGACTACGAGCAGTACTTC. Translated: CASSRTSGPTFDYEQYF.

The V and J genes are TRBV6-6 and TRBJ2-5; no definite D call. Germline assignment: CDR1 MNHNY and CDR2 SVGAGI (reference sequence). This CDR3 has 14 amino acids. The V and J ends lost 0 bases and 1 base respectively, with 6 bases between them. For the CDR3, the DNA is TGTGCCAGCAGTTACTCGCGCGGCCAAGAGACCCAGTACTTC. Translating it yields CASSYSRGQETQYF.

This sequence joins TRBV4-1 and TRBJ2-7; 9 bases line up with TRBD1. V was pared by 4 bases and J by 4 bases, with 11 bases of the junction left unmatched. The CDR3 covers 16 residues. Per germline, CDR1 MGHRA and CDR2 YSYEKL. The CDR3 nucleotides are TGCGCCAGCAGCCGTAATACAGGGGGCGTTGGGTACGAGCAGTACTTC. Protein product: CASSRNTGGVGYEQYF.

The chain employs TRBV10-3 and TRBJ2-5, with D unresolved. Trimming pared 4 bases from V and 10 bases from J, leaving 19 bases between. The CDR3 spans 14 residues. CDR1 is ENHRY and CDR2 is SYGVKD in the germline V gene. The CDR3 DNA follows: TGTGCCATCAGTGGTAGTCTGGGATCTGGGGACCAGTACTTC. Translating gives CAISGSLGSGDQYF.

The chain is built from TRBV7-9 and TRBJ2-5; 7 positions match TRBD1. This CDR3 has 14 amino acids. After removal of 5 bases from V and 4 bases from J, the junction contained 7 bases not matched to a gene. Per germline, CDR1 SEHNR and CDR2 FQNEAQ (reference sequence). CDR3 residues: CASSPRQGGETQYF. CDR3 DNA sequence: TGTGCCAGCAGCCCGCGACAGGGCGGAGAGACCCAGTACTTC.

The chain employs TRBV10-3 and TRBJ1-2; D is unclear. The CDR3 runs to 12 residues. V was clipped by 2 bases and J by 4 bases, with 5 bases between them. CDR1 is ENHRY and CDR2 is SYGVKD in the germline V gene. The CDR3 loop reads CAISELSYGYTF. The DNA of the CDR3 is TGTGCCATCAGTGAGCTGAGCTATGGCTACACCTTC.

This clone was recorded a few times. The gene calls are TRBV30 and TRBJ2-3; TRBD1 is a possible D gene (5 bases). The CDR3 sequence is 14 residues long. With 2 bases removed from V and 2 bases from J, the gap between germline ends came to 11 bases. Per germline, CDR1 GTSNPN and CDR2 SVGIG (reference sequence). The CDR3 DNA sequence: TGTGCCTGGAGTAAGGGGTTGGTCACAGATACGCAGTATTTT. Amino acid sequence: CAWSKGLVTDTQYF.

The chain has TRBV5-4 and TRBJ2-7, with D perhaps matching TRBD1 (6 bases). Per germline, CDR1 SGHNT and CDR2 YYREEE (reference sequence). The CDR3 spans 16 residues. Trimming removed 0 bases at V and 1 base at J, with 14 bases between. The CDR3 here is CASSLGNLGTSYEQYF. In nucleotides, the CDR3 is TGTGCCAGCAGCTTGGGAAATTTAGGGACATCCTACGAGCAGTACTTC. The whole variable domain, remainder taken from reference TRBV5-4 and TRBJ2-7, is ETGVTQSPTHLIKTRGQQVTLRCSSQSGHNTVSWYQQALGQGPQFIFQYYREEENGRGNFPPRFSGLQFPNYSSELNVNALELDDSALYLCASSLGNLGTSYEQYFGPGTRLTVT.

This CDR3 is CAISDVNSGSYEQYF. The CDR3 DNA reads TGTGCCATCAGTGATGTCAATAGCGGGAGTTACGAGCAGTACTTC. The chain carries TRBV10-3 and TRBJ2-7; TRBD2 aligns across 9 bases. Germline CDR1 reads ENHRY; CDR2 reads SYGVKD. V was clipped by 3 bases and J by 4 bases; unmatched bases: 7. The CDR3 runs 15 residues.

This clone was seen a few times. The V call is TRBV15, the J call TRBJ2-1, with D hard to call. This CDR3 contains 18 residues. V was cut by 2 bases and J by 5 bases, with 22 bases left in between. CDR1 and CDR2 (germline): LNHNV, YYDKDF (reference sequence). CDR3 sequence (DNA): TGTGCCACCAGCAGACAGATGCCGGGTTCTATGCAGGACAATGAGCAGTTCTTC. Protein: CATSRQMPGSMQDNEQFF.

The chain joins TRBV29-1 to TRBJ1-5, with a possible D match to TRBD1 (6 bases). V was cut by 7 bases and J by 4 bases, with 11 bases left in between. The CDR3 extends over 12 amino acids. The germline gives CDR1 SQVTM, CDR2 ANQGSEA. The CDR3 region has the DNA TGCAGCGCAACAGGGAAGAATCAGCCCCAGCATTTT. As protein: CSATGKNQPQHF.